The 2 T cell receptor beta chains below all came from one sample that was sequenced in a study of cytomegalovirus exposure and HLA in healthy donors. PCR was performed using 60 Vbeta and 13 Jbeta primers. The repertoire was sequenced with immunoSEQ multiplex PCR; TCRdb's copy has only in-frame clones and lacks some. Counted here are about 110,000 clones, less than 75% occurring once; the ten biggest clones make up about 4%. The source material was PBMCs. The receptors stem from a woman aged 40-49 years in good health and CMV-seronegative.

CDR3 in amino acids: CATSLLRGEAFF. The DNA for the CDR3 is TGTGCCACCAGCCTCCTCCGCGGTGAAGCTTTCTTT. The rearrangement uses TRBV15 and TRBJ1-1, with D hard to call. Trimming removed 5 bases from V and 7 bases from J, with 11 bases in between. This CDR3 region has 12 residues. Germline V lookup: CDR1 LNHNV, CDR2 YYDKDF (reference sequence).

This sequence joins TRBV4-2 and TRBJ1-6; TRBD1 matches 8 bases. Germline assignment: CDR1 LGHNA and CDR2 YNFKEQ. J was trimmed by 6 bases and V by 3 bases; bases with no gene match: 4. CDR3 length: 15 amino acids. The CDR3 spells CASSHGQGRNSPLHF. The CDR3 DNA sequence: TGTGCCAGCAGCCACGGACAGGGACGTAATTCACCCCTCCACTTT.